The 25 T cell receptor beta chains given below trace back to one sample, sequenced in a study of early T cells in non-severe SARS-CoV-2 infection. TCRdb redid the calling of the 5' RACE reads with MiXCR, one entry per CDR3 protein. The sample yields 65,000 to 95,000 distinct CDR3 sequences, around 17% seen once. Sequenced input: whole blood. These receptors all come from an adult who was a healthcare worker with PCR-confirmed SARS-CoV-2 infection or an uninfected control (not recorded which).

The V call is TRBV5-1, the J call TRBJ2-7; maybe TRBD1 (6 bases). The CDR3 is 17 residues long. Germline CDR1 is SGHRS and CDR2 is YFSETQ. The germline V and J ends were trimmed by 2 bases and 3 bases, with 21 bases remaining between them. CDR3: CASSFAPRGGSVYEQYF. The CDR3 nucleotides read TGCGCCAGCAGCTTCGCACCAAGAGGGGGTAGCGTCTACGAGCAGTACTTC.

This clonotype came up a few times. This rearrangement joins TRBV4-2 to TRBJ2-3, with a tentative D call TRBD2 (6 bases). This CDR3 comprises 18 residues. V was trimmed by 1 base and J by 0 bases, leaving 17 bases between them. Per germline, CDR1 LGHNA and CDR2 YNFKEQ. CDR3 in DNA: TGTGCCAGCAGCCAAGTTAGTACGGGGGAACTTAGCACAGATACGCAGTATTTT. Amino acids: CASSQVSTGELSTDTQYF.

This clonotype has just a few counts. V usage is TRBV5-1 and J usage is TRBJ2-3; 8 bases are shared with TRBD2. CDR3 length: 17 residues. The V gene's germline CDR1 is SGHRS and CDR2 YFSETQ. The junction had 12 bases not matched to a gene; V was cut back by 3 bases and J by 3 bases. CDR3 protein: CASSSTLSGSGTDTQYF. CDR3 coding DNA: TGCGCCAGCAGCTCGACACTCAGCGGGAGCGGGACAGATACGCAGTATTTT.

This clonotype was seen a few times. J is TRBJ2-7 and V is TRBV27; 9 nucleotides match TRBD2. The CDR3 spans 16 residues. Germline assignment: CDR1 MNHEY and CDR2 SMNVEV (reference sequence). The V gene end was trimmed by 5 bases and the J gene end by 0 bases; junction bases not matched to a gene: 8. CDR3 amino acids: CASSPVAGAYSYEQYF. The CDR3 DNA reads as TGTGCCAGCAGTCCGGTAGCGGGAGCCTACTCCTACGAGCAGTACTTC.

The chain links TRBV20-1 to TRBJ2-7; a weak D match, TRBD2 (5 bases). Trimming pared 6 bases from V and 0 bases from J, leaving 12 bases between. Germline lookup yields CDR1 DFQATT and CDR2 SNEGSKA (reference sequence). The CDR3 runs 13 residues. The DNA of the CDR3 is TGCAGTGCCCGGAGGCAGATCTCCTACGAGCAGTACTTC. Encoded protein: CSARRQISYEQYF.

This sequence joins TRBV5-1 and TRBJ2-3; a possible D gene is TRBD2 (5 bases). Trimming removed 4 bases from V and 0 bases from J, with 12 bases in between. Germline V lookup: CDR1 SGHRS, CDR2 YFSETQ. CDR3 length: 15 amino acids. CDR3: CASSLSGMSTDTQYF. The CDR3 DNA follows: TGCGCCAGCAGCCTGTCGGGGATGAGCACAGATACGCAGTATTTT.

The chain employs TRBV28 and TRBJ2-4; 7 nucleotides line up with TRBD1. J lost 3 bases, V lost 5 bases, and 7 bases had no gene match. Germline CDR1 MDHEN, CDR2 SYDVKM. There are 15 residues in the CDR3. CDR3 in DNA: TGTGCCAGCAGTGTCATAACAGGGGACAAAAACATTCAGTACTTC. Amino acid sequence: CASSVITGDKNIQYF.

The DNA of the CDR3 is TGTGCCAGCAGCCAAGGATCAGGGAACACTGAAGCTTTCTTT. Protein product: CASSQGSGNTEAFF. The chain uses TRBV3-1 and TRBJ1-1; D is undetermined. V lost 1 base and J lost 1, with 7 bases in between. Germline V gene lookup returns CDR1 LGHDT and CDR2 YNNKEL (reference sequence). The CDR3 is made up of 14 amino acids. Complete variable domain (other parts from reference TRBV3-1 and TRBJ1-1): DTAVSQTPKYLVTQMGNDKSIKCEQNLGHDTMYWYKQDSKKFLKIMFSYNNKELIINETVPNRFSPKSPDKAHLNLHINSLELGDSAVYFCASSQGSGNTEAFFGQGTRLTVV.

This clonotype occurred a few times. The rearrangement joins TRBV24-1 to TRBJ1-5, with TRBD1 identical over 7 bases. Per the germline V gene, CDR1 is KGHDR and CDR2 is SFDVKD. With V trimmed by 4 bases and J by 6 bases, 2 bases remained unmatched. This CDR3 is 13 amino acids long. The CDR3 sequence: CATSETGLQPQHF. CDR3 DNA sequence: TGTGCCACCAGTGAGACAGGGCTTCAGCCCCAGCATTTT.

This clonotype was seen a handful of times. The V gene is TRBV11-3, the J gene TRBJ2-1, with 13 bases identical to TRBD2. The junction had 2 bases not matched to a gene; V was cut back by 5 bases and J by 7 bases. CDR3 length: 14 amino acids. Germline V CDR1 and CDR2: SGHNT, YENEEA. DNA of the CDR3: TGTGCCAGCAGCCGACTAGCGGGGGGTAATGAGCAGTTCTTC. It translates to CASSRLAGGNEQFF.

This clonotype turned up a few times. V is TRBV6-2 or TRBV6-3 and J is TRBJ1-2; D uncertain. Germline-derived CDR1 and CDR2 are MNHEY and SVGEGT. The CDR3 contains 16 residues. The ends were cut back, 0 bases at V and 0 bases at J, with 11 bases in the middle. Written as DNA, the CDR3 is TGTGCCAGCAGTTACTCGAGGGATTCCACTAACTATGGCTACACCTTC. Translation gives CASSYSRDSTNYGYTF.

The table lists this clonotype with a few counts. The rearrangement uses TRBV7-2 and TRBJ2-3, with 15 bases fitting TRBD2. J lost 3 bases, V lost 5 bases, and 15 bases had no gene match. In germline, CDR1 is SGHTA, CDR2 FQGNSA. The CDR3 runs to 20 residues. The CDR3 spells CASSPLGLAGGLGVTDTQYF. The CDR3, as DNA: TGTGCCAGCAGCCCACTCGGACTAGCGGGAGGGCTTGGGGTAACAGATACGCAGTATTTT.

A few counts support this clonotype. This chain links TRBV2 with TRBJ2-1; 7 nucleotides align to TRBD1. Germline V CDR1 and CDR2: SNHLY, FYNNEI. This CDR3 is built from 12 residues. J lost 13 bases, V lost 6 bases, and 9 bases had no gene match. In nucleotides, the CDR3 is TGTGCCAGCAGCACCGGGACAGAGTCACAGTTCTTC. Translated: CASSTGTESQFF.

CDR3 bases: TGTGCCAGCAGCTTGCTAGCGGGGGGGCCCCCTGGGGCCAACGTCCTGACTTTC. Its protein is CASSLLAGGPPGANVLTF. The chain combines TRBV5-4 with TRBJ2-6; 12 bases map to TRBD2. The germline V gene has CDR1 SGHNT and CDR2 YYREEE (reference sequence). The CDR3 length is 18 residues. After removal of 1 base from V and 2 bases from J, the junction contained 4 bases not matched to a gene.

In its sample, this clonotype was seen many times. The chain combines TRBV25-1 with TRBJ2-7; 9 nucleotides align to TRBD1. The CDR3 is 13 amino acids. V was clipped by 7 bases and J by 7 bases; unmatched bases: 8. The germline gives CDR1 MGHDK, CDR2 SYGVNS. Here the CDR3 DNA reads TGTGCCAGCACATCACAGGGGGCGTGGGAGCAGTACTTC. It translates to CASTSQGAWEQYF.

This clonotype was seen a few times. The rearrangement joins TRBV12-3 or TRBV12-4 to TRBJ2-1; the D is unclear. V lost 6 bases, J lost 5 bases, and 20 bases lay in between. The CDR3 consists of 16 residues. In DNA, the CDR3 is TGTGCCAGCAGCCGCCCGGGCTCTTTCCTGCACAATGAGCAGTTCTTC. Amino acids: CASSRPGSFLHNEQFF.

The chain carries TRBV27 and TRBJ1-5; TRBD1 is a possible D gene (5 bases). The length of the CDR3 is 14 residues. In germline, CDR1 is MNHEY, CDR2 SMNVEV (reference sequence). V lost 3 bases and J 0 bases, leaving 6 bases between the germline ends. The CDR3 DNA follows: TGTGCCAGCAGTTTCCAGGGTAGCAATCAGCCCCAGCATTTT. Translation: CASSFQGSNQPQHF.

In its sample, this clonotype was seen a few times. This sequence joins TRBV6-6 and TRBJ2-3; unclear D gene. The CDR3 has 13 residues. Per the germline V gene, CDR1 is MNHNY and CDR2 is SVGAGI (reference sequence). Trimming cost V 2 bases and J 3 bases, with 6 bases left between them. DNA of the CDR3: TGTGCCAGCAGTTACCGGCAGACAGATACGCAGTATTTT. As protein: CASSYRQTDTQYF.

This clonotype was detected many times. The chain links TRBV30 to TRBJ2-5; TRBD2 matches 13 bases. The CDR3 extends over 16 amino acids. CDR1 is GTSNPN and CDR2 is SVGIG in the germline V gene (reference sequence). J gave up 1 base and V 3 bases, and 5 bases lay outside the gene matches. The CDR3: CAWRRLAGGTQETQYF. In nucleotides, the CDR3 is TGTGCCTGGAGGAGACTAGCGGGAGGCACCCAAGAGACCCAGTACTTC.

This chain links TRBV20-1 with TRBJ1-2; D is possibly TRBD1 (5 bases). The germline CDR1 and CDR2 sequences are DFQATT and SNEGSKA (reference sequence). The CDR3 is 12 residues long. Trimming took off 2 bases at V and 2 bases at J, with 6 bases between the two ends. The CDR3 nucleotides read TGCAGTGCTAGACCAGGGAACTATGGCTACACCTTC. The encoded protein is CSARPGNYGYTF.

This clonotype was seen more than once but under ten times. CDR3 protein: CASSPDPLGNTEAFF. In DNA, the CDR3 is TGTGCCAGCTCACCAGATCCGCTCGGGAACACTGAAGCTTTCTTT. This rearrangement joins TRBV18 to TRBJ1-1; D gene ambiguous. Germline CDR1 is KGHSH and CDR2 is LQKENI. Trimming removed 2 bases from V and 1 base from J, with 11 bases in between. The CDR3 spans 15 residues.

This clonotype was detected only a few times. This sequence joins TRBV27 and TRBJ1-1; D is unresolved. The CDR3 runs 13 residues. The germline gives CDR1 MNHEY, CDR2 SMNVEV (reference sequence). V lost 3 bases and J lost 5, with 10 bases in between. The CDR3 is CASSFNRWTEAFF. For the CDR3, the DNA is TGTGCCAGCAGTTTTAATCGGTGGACTGAAGCTTTCTTT.

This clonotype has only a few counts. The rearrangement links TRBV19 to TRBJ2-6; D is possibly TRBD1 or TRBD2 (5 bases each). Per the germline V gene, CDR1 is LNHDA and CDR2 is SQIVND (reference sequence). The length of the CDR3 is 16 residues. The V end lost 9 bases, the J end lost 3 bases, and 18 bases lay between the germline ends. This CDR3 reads CASHDQGDFGANVLTF. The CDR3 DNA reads TGTGCCAGCCACGACCAGGGAGATTTTGGGGCCAACGTCCTGACTTTC.

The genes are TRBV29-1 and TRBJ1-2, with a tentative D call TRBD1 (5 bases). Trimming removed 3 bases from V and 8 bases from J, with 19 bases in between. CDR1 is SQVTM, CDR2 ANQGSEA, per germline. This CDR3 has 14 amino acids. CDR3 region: CSVDSGRETEGYTF. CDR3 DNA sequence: TGCAGCGTTGATTCGGGACGGGAGACGGAGGGCTACACCTTC.

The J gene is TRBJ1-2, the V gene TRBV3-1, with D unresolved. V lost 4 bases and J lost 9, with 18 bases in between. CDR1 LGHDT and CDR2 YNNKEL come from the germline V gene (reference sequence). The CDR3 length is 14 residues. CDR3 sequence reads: CASSPRGLTRSYTF. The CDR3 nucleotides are TGTGCCAGCAGCCCCCGTGGCCTCACCAGGAGCTACACCTTC.